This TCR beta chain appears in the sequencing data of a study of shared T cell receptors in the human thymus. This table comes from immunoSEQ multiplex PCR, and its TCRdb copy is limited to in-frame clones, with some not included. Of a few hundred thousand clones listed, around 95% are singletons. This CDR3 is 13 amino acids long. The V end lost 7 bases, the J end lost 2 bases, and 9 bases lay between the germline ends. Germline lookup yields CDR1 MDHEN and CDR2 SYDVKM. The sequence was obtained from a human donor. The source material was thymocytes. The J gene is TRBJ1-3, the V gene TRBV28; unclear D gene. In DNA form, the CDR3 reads TGTGCCAGCATAGGATTTCCTGGAAACACCATATATTTT. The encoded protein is CASIGFPGNTIYF.